This T cell receptor (beta chain) was sequenced in a study of blood T cell repertoires in COVID-19. Study as a whole: The United States, Italy and Spain provided the acute and convalescent COVID-19 samples. The analysed material was cDNA or gDNA that came from T cells, B-cell-depleted T cells, or PBMCs.

In the original workflow: Estimation of nucleated cell counts was performed using reference gene primer amplification. The data were produced by immunoSEQ multiplex PCR, yet TCRdb's version contains in-frame clones alone and is incomplete. That table gives V, J and clone size, and the DNA gave D and trimming. The sample holds some 50,000 clones, under 80% seen once. V gave up 6 bases and J gave up 1 base; unmatched junction bases: 7. Germline V gene data show CDR1 as LNHDA and CDR2 as SQIVND (reference sequence). The length of the CDR3 is 15 residues. The source of this sequence is a human donor in a cohort sampled during active COVID-19. The sample comprised peripheral blood. V usage is TRBV19 and J usage is TRBJ1-1, with 8 bases that match TRBD1. The chain's CDR3 is CASSTHRGTNTEAFF. For the CDR3, the DNA is TGTGCCAGTAGCACGCACAGGGGGACGAACACTGAAGCTTTCTTT.